The T cell receptor (beta chain) described here comes from a study of blood T cell repertoires in COVID-19. Trimming cost V 6 bases and J 5 bases; bases outside gene matches: 12. Germline loops: CDR1 SNHLY, CDR2 FYNNEI. The CDR3 length is 15 residues. Assay used: immunoSEQ multiplex PCR; TCRdb lists only in-frame clones, some missing. Of 200,000 to 250,000 clones in the sample, 75% to 85% were seen once. Sequenced sample: peripheral blood. This TCR derives from a woman aged 80 or over with COVID-19, enrolled during active disease. V and J are TRBV2 and TRBJ2-5, with 7 nucleotides matching TRBD2. The CDR3 DNA sequence: TGTGCCAGCAGCCTTCCCCTAGTGGGGGGGGAGACCCAGTACTTC. It translates to CASSLPLVGGETQYF.